Listed below are T cell receptor beta chains from one sample, sequenced in a study of blood T cell repertoires in COVID-19. Assay used: immunoSEQ multiplex PCR; TCRdb lists only in-frame clones, some missing. The table lists some 250,000 clones, 88% of them singletons. Sequenced: peripheral blood. The source is a woman aged 25 to 39 with acute or convalescent COVID-19. CDR3s include the opening cysteine and the closing phenylalanine or tryptophan. A D gene is named only where the DNA matches it firmly. Where a row states a size, it is once, few, many or the class of an expanded clone; other rows omit it.

CDR3 protein: CASSKGGQGRGEQFF
CDR3 DNA: TGCGCCAGCAGTAAGGGGGGACAGGGGAGGGGTGAGCAGTTCTTC
clone size: .
V gene: TRBV5-1
D gene: TRBD1
J gene: TRBJ2-1

CDR3 protein: CASSTSGRVTGELFF
CDR3 DNA: TGTGCCAGCAGTACTAGCGGGAGAGTCACCGGGGAGCTGTTTTTT
clone size: once
V gene: TRBV2
D gene: TRBD2
J gene: TRBJ2-2

CDR3 protein: CSVEGITRGYTF
CDR3 DNA: TGCAGCGTTGAAGGTATTACTCGGGGCTACACCTTC
clone size: many
V gene: TRBV29-1
D gene: .
J gene: TRBJ1-2

CDR3 protein: CASSPQVADLNTGELFF
CDR3 DNA: TGTGCCAGCAGTCCTCAGGTAGCGGATTTGAACACCGGGGAGCTGTTTTTT
clone size: .
V gene: TRBV9
D gene: .
J gene: TRBJ2-2

CDR3 protein: CASSQRGTGVQPQHF
CDR3 DNA: TGTGCCAGCAGCCAACGTGGGACAGGGGTTCAGCCCCAGCATTTT
clone size: .
V gene: TRBV3-1/TRBV3-2
D gene: TRBD1
J gene: TRBJ1-5

CDR3 protein: CASSDPQRLNTEAFF
CDR3 DNA: TGTGCCAGCAGCGACCCCCAGCGACTGAACACTGAAGCTTTCTTT
clone size: .
V gene: TRBV11-3
D gene: .
J gene: TRBJ1-1

CDR3 protein: CASSSDQGSGNTIYF
CDR3 DNA: TGTGCCAGCAGCTCGGACCAGGGTTCTGGAAACACCATATATTTT
clone size: once
V gene: TRBV6-5
D gene: .
J gene: TRBJ1-3

CDR3 protein: CASSSPTAGHNEQFF
CDR3 DNA: TGCGCCAGCAGCTCACCAACTGCGGGCCACAATGAGCAGTTCTTC
clone size: .
V gene: TRBV5-1
D gene: .
J gene: TRBJ2-1

CDR3 protein: CASSQDRRTGVGNTIYF
CDR3 DNA: TGCGCCAGCAGCCAAGATCGGCGGACAGGGGTTGGAAACACCATATATTTT
clone size: .
V gene: TRBV4-1
D gene: TRBD1
J gene: TRBJ1-3

CDR3 protein: CASSQDMTSGPGVYEQYF
CDR3 DNA: TGCGCCAGCAGCCAAGATATGACTAGCGGGCCCGGGGTCTACGAGCAGTACTTC
clone size: .
V gene: TRBV4-3
D gene: TRBD2
J gene: TRBJ2-7

CDR3 protein: CAWSVTPPGTSGRTNYEQYF
CDR3 DNA: TGTGCCTGGAGTGTCACGCCGCCCGGGACTAGCGGGAGGACCAACTACGAGCAGTACTTC
clone size: .
V gene: TRBV30
D gene: TRBD2
J gene: TRBJ2-7

CDR3 protein: CASSPGTEYEQYF
CDR3 DNA: TGTGCCAGCAGCCCCGGGACAGAATACGAGCAGTACTTC
clone size: .
V gene: TRBV5-4
D gene: TRBD1
J gene: TRBJ2-7

CDR3 protein: CASSLGTEFYGYTF
CDR3 DNA: TGTGCCAGCAGTTTAGGGACAGAATTCTATGGCTACACCTTC
clone size: .
V gene: TRBV27
D gene: TRBD1
J gene: TRBJ1-2

CDR3 protein: CATSDSPGSETQYF
CDR3 DNA: TGTGCCACCAGTGATTCCCCCGGGAGCGAGACCCAGTACTTC
clone size: .
V gene: TRBV24-1
D gene: .
J gene: TRBJ2-5

CDR3 protein: CASSKGGSTDTQYF
CDR3 DNA: TGTGCCAGCAGCAAAGGTGGCAGCACAGATACGCAGTATTTT
clone size: .
V gene: TRBV21-1
D gene: .
J gene: TRBJ2-3

CDR3 protein: CATGPQGLGNQPQHF
CDR3 DNA: TGTGCCACCGGACCGCAGGGGCTCGGCAATCAGCCCCAGCATTTT
clone size: .
V gene: TRBV24-1
D gene: .
J gene: TRBJ1-5

CDR3 protein: CASRGELYSNQPQHF
CDR3 DNA: TGTGCCAGTAGAGGAGAGCTTTATAGCAATCAGCCCCAGCATTTT
clone size: .
V gene: TRBV19
D gene: .
J gene: TRBJ1-5

CDR3 protein: CASSSLDRAELFF
CDR3 DNA: TGTGCCAGCAGCTCCCTTGACAGGGCTGAGCTGTTTTTT
clone size: once
V gene: TRBV11-3
D gene: TRBD1
J gene: TRBJ2-2

CDR3 protein: CASSEDSGGYNEQFF
CDR3 DNA: TGTGCCAGCAGTGAAGACAGCGGAGGATACAATGAGCAGTTCTTC
clone size: .
V gene: TRBV2
D gene: .
J gene: TRBJ2-1

CDR3 protein: CASSDSGTGFNQPQHF
CDR3 DNA: TGTGCCAGCAGTGACTCCGGGACAGGATTCAATCAGCCCCAGCATTTT
clone size: .
V gene: TRBV25-1
D gene: TRBD1
J gene: TRBJ1-5

CDR3 protein: CASSLRVGGRDYEQYF
CDR3 DNA: TGTGCCAGCAGCCTACGTGTAGGAGGTCGGGACTACGAGCAGTACTTC
clone size: .
V gene: TRBV7-8
D gene: .
J gene: TRBJ2-7

CDR3 protein: CASSIGDSEAFF
CDR3 DNA: TGTGCCAGTAGTATTGGGGACTCTGAAGCTTTCTTT
clone size: .
V gene: TRBV19
D gene: .
J gene: TRBJ1-1

CDR3 protein: CASSQELAGHYEQYF
CDR3 DNA: TGTGCCAGCAGCCAAGAACTAGCGGGGCACTACGAGCAGTACTTC
clone size: few
V gene: TRBV4-2
D gene: TRBD2
J gene: TRBJ2-7

CDR3 protein: CASSLALGGRVETQYF
CDR3 DNA: TGCGCCAGCAGCTTGGCCCTAGGCGGGAGAGTAGAGACCCAGTACTTC
clone size: once
V gene: TRBV5-1
D gene: TRBD2
J gene: TRBJ2-5

CDR3 protein: CASSQAVSNQPQHF
CDR3 DNA: TGTGCCAGTAGTCAGGCAGTATCAAATCAGCCCCAGCATTTT
clone size: .
V gene: TRBV19
D gene: .
J gene: TRBJ1-5

CDR3 protein: CAISVKGVETEAFF
CDR3 DNA: TGTGCCATCAGTGTTAAGGGAGTGGAAACTGAAGCTTTCTTT
clone size: .
V gene: TRBV10-3
D gene: .
J gene: TRBJ1-1

CDR3 protein: CASSLVTGTQETQYF
CDR3 DNA: TGTGCCAGCAGCTTAGTGACAGGGACCCAAGAGACCCAGTACTTC
clone size: .
V gene: TRBV7-2
D gene: TRBD1
J gene: TRBJ2-5

CDR3 protein: CASSLGLAGVQETQYF
CDR3 DNA: TGCGCCAGCAGCTTGGGACTAGCGGGGGTTCAAGAGACCCAGTACTTC
clone size: .
V gene: TRBV5-1
D gene: TRBD2
J gene: TRBJ2-5

CDR3 protein: CASSLAGGAREQYF
CDR3 DNA: TGTGCCAGCAGCTTAGCGGGAGGGGCTCGGGAGCAGTACTTC
clone size: .
V gene: TRBV7-2
D gene: TRBD2
J gene: TRBJ2-7

CDR3 protein: CASSLAQSSYNEQFF
CDR3 DNA: TGTGCCAGCAGCTTGGCACAGAGCTCCTACAATGAGCAGTTCTTC
clone size: .
V gene: TRBV5-8
D gene: .
J gene: TRBJ2-1

CDR3 protein: CATSDAGTGGFEQFF
CDR3 DNA: TGTGCCACCAGTGACGCCGGGACAGGGGGCTTTGAGCAGTTCTTC
clone size: .
V gene: TRBV24-1
D gene: TRBD1
J gene: TRBJ2-1

CDR3 protein: CASSLRPGQGISGANVLTF
CDR3 DNA: TGTGCCAGCAGCTTAAGGCCAGGTCAGGGAATTAGTGGGGCCAACGTCCTGACTTTC
clone size: .
V gene: TRBV7-6
D gene: .
J gene: TRBJ2-6

CDR3 protein: CASSPGQGYGNSPLHF
CDR3 DNA: TGTGCCAGCAGTCCGGGACAGGGATATGGTAATTCACCCCTCCACTTT
clone size: .
V gene: TRBV27
D gene: TRBD1
J gene: TRBJ1-6

CDR3 protein: CASSYFPGGEQYF
CDR3 DNA: TGTGCCAGCAGTTATTTCCCGGGGGGCGAGCAGTACTTC
clone size: .
V gene: TRBV6-5
D gene: TRBD2
J gene: TRBJ2-7

CDR3 protein: CASSELAGGATGQFF
CDR3 DNA: TGTGCCAGCAGCGAACTAGCGGGAGGTGCCACGGGGCAGTTCTTC
clone size: .
V gene: TRBV9
D gene: TRBD2
J gene: TRBJ2-1

CDR3 protein: CASSLFAHSEPQETQYF
CDR3 DNA: TGTGCCAGCAGTTTATTTGCCCATAGCGAGCCACAAGAGACCCAGTACTTC
clone size: .
V gene: TRBV27
D gene: .
J gene: TRBJ2-5

CDR3 protein: CASSSGGGPYEQYF
CDR3 DNA: TGTGCCAGCAGCAGCGGGGGGGGACCCTACGAGCAGTACTTC
clone size: .
V gene: TRBV9
D gene: TRBD2
J gene: TRBJ2-7

CDR3 protein: CASSLVSAYEQYF
CDR3 DNA: TGTGCCAGCAGCTTGGTTTCCGCCTACGAGCAGTACTTC
clone size: .
V gene: TRBV5-5
D gene: .
J gene: TRBJ2-7

CDR3 protein: CASSLRGLAMYTQYF
CDR3 DNA: TGTGCCAGCAGCTTGAGGGGACTAGCTATGTATACGCAGTATTTT
clone size: once
V gene: TRBV5-4
D gene: TRBD2
J gene: TRBJ2-3

CDR3 protein: CASSQGTSIPYNEQFF
CDR3 DNA: TGTGCCAGCAGCCAAGGTACTAGTATTCCCTACAATGAGCAGTTCTTC
clone size: .
V gene: TRBV14
D gene: .
J gene: TRBJ2-1

CDR3 protein: CAWSAELVSEQYF
CDR3 DNA: TGTGCCTGGAGCGCCGAGCTAGTCTCCGAGCAGTACTTC
clone size: .
V gene: TRBV30
D gene: .
J gene: TRBJ2-7

CDR3 protein: CASSSPGGQGISDTQYF
CDR3 DNA: TGTGCCAGCAGCTCCCCCGGGGGGCAGGGGATCTCAGATACGCAGTATTTT
clone size: .
V gene: TRBV7-2
D gene: .
J gene: TRBJ2-3

CDR3 protein: CASSLWAYNEQFF
CDR3 DNA: TGTGCCAGTAGTTTATGGGCGTACAATGAGCAGTTCTTC
clone size: .
V gene: TRBV19
D gene: .
J gene: TRBJ2-1